These 27 T cell receptor beta chains came from one sample sequenced in a study of cytomegalovirus exposure and HLA in healthy donors. 13 Jbeta primers and 60 Vbeta primers were used for the PCR. The repertoire was sequenced with immunoSEQ multiplex PCR; TCRdb's copy has only in-frame clones and lacks some. The sample includes more than 95,000 clones, approximately 80% of them seen just once. Material: PBMCs. The receptors come from a man in his thirties or forties in good health and CMV-seronegative.

This clone was counted a single time. This chain joins TRBV6-8 and TRBJ1-1; D may be TRBD1 (5 bases). Germline CDR1 reads MNHGY; CDR2 reads SAAAGT. V was trimmed by 7 bases and J by 7 bases, leaving 7 bases between them. CDR3 length equals 10 residues. CDR3 DNA: TGTGCCAGCATCGGGGGTGAAGCTTTCTTT. Translating gives CASIGGEAFF.

This clone came up once. The chain carries TRBV9 and TRBJ2-3, with a tentative D call TRBD2 (5 bases). This CDR3 has 15 amino acids. The germline V gene has CDR1 SGDLS and CDR2 YYNGEE. V gave up 0 bases and J gave up 1 base, with 9 bases separating them. In nucleotides, the CDR3 is TGTGCCAGCAGCGTAGTCGGGATACGCACAGATACGCAGTATTTT. Translation: CASSVVGIRTDTQYF.

This clone has a handful of counts. V and J are TRBV4-3 and TRBJ1-4; possibly TRBD1 for D (5 bases). V gave up 0 bases and J gave up 11 bases, with 16 bases separating them. This CDR3 spans 15 amino acids. CDR1 is LGHNA, CDR2 YSLEER, per germline. The CDR3 DNA reads as TGCGCCAGCAGCCAAGATGGGCAGGGAGGCGGGAAACTGTTTTTT. The encoded protein is CASSQDGQGGGKLFF.

This chain connects TRBV19 to TRBJ2-3; D possibly corresponds to TRBD1 (6 bases). This CDR3 comprises 16 residues. V lost 1 base and J 1 base, leaving 12 bases between the germline ends. Per the germline V gene, CDR1 is LNHDA and CDR2 is SQIVND (reference sequence). CDR3 in amino acids: CASSIVTGFGTDTQYF. The CDR3 DNA reads TGTGCCAGTAGTATAGTTACAGGGTTTGGCACAGATACGCAGTATTTT.

V and J are TRBV20-1 and TRBJ1-1; D not resolved. Trimming took off 7 bases at V and 4 bases at J, with 7 bases between the two ends. The CDR3 has 10 amino acids. Germline lookup yields CDR1 DFQATT and CDR2 SNEGSKA (reference sequence). The CDR3 reads CSGFSTEAFF. CDR3 in DNA: TGCAGTGGCTTTAGCACTGAAGCTTTCTTT.

This chain links TRBV28 with TRBJ1-2, with a possible D match to TRBD1 (6 bases). V lost 2 bases to trimming and J lost 7 bases, with 14 bases between them. CDR1 is MDHEN, CDR2 SYDVKM, per germline. The CDR3 runs 14 residues. The CDR3 is CASSLRRQGTGYTF. The CDR3 bases are TGTGCCAGCAGTTTAAGGCGCCAGGGGACTGGCTACACCTTC.

The chain uses TRBV10-3 and TRBJ1-2; D gene unclear. This CDR3 comprises 12 residues. Germline lookup yields CDR1 ENHRY and CDR2 SYGVKD. V gave up 7 bases and J gave up 8 bases, with 14 bases separating them. CDR3 in amino acids: CAINGQAGGYTF. The CDR3 DNA is TGTGCCATCAATGGCCAGGCAGGCGGCTACACCTTC.

The chain links TRBV4-2 to TRBJ2-7; 7 nucleotides align to TRBD1. V was clipped by 1 base and J by 0 bases; unmatched bases: 6. The CDR3 sequence is 16 residues long. Germline loops: CDR1 LGHNA, CDR2 YNFKEQ. CDR3 DNA sequence: TGTGCCAGCAGCCAAGCCTGGGACAGCCGCTCCTACGAGCAGTACTTC. Translation: CASSQAWDSRSYEQYF.

This chain joins TRBV4-1 and TRBJ2-3; 8 bases agree with TRBD2. CDR3 length equals 15 residues. J was trimmed by 1 base and V by 1 base; bases with no gene match: 1. Germline loops: CDR1 MGHRA, CDR2 YSYEKL. The CDR3 sequence: CASSQGGGRTDTQYF. The CDR3 DNA sequence: TGCGCCAGCAGCCAAGGCGGGGGGCGCACAGATACGCAGTATTTT.

The V gene is TRBV7-8, the J gene TRBJ1-4, with D tentatively TRBD1 (5 bases). This CDR3 comprises 15 residues. Germline loops: CDR1 SGHVS, CDR2 FQNEAQ. V was clipped by 1 base and J by 3 bases, with 9 bases between them. CDR3 nucleotides: TGTGCCAGCAGCTTAGGGAGGGGACCTAATGAAAAACTGTTTTTT. It translates to CASSLGRGPNEKLFF.

The chain is built from TRBV19 and TRBJ2-5, with 15 bases that match TRBD2. The germline CDR1 and CDR2 sequences are LNHDA and SQIVND (reference sequence). Unmatched junction bases numbered 3, after V lost 5 bases and J lost 5 bases. This CDR3 spans 15 amino acids. CDR3 in DNA: TGTGCCAGTAGTCTTGGACTAGCGGGAGGGGAGACCCAGTACTTC. It is translated as CASSLGLAGGETQYF.

The rearrangement links TRBV7-6 to TRBJ2-7; TRBD2 is a possible D gene (5 bases). The CDR3 length is 13 residues. V was pared by 5 bases and J by 5 bases, with 13 bases between. The germline V gene has CDR1 SGHVS and CDR2 FNYEAQ. Here the CDR3 DNA reads TGTGCCAGCAGCGGGAGAAGCAGCCACGAGCAGTACTTC. Translation gives CASSGRSSHEQYF.

The J gene is TRBJ2-7, the V gene TRBV5-1; 9 bases agree with TRBD2. The CDR3 spans 15 residues. From germline, CDR1 is SGHRS and CDR2 YFSETQ. J was trimmed by 2 bases and V by 5 bases; bases with no gene match: 8. CDR3 nucleotides: TGCGCCAGCAGAGTAGTAGCGGGGGACACCTACGAGCAGTACTTC. As protein: CASRVVAGDTYEQYF.

A word on this clone: This may arise from a read error, as a much more abundant clone is one base away. CDR3 coding DNA: TGTGCCATCAGTGAAACTAGCGGGAGCACAGATACGCAGTATTTT. Translation: CAISETSGSTDTQYF. The chain carries TRBV10-3 and TRBJ2-3; 9 bases fit TRBD2. The V and J ends lost 3 bases and 0 bases, in that order; junction bases with no gene match: 1. The germline gives CDR1 ENHRY, CDR2 SYGVKD. CDR3 length: 15 amino acids.

This clone appeared a few times. This chain joins TRBV2 and TRBJ1-5, with D maybe TRBD1 (6 bases). The germline gives CDR1 SNHLY, CDR2 FYNNEI. The CDR3 extends over 14 amino acids. Trimming removed 3 bases from V and 6 bases from J, with 12 bases in between. DNA for the CDR3: TGTGCCAGCAGTGATGGGCAGGGGATTCAGCCCCAGCATTTT. Translating gives CASSDGQGIQPQHF.

This chain connects TRBV5-6 to TRBJ1-4; the D is unclear. V lost 0 bases and J lost 4, with 7 bases in between. CDR1 is SGHDT, CDR2 YYEEEE, per germline. The CDR3 spans 14 residues. CDR3 sequence: CASSLGVINEKLFF. In nucleotides, the CDR3 is TGTGCCAGCAGCTTGGGAGTTATTAATGAAAAACTGTTTTTT.

The rearrangement uses TRBV6-1 and TRBJ1-2; possible D gene TRBD1, 6 bases. CDR3 length equals 12 residues. Germline assignment: CDR1 MNHNS and CDR2 SASEGT. V dropped 8 bases and J dropped 4 bases, with 11 bases sitting between them. The CDR3 loop reads CASAGGGYGYTF. The CDR3, as DNA: TGTGCCAGCGCTGGGGGCGGCTATGGCTACACCTTC.

The chain has TRBV7-2 and TRBJ2-7, with D possibly matching TRBD1 (5 bases). Germline loops: CDR1 SGHTA, CDR2 FQGNSA. The CDR3 is made up of 13 amino acids. V shed 5 bases and J shed 3 bases, with 11 bases lying between them. For the CDR3, the DNA is TGTGCCAGCAGCCCCAGGGTTTTCTACGAGCAGTACTTC. Protein product: CASSPRVFYEQYF.

V gene TRBV11-3 combines with J gene TRBJ2-7; a possible D gene is TRBD1 (6 bases). V lost 5 bases, J lost 1 base, and 15 bases lay in between. Looked up from germline, CDR1 is SGHNT and CDR2 is YENEEA. The CDR3 sequence is 15 residues long. The CDR3, as DNA: TGTGCCAGCAGCCAAACGGCGGACAGTTCCTACGAGCAGTACTTC. It translates to CASSQTADSSYEQYF.

This chain links TRBV5-1 with TRBJ1-1; weak D call: TRBD1 (6 bases). CDR3 length: 14 amino acids. Germline V gene lookup returns CDR1 SGHRS and CDR2 YFSETQ. Between the trimmed V and J ends, which lost 3 bases and 5 bases, there was a span of 14 bases. CDR3 sequence reads: CASSSVGARTEAFF. CDR3 DNA sequence: TGCGCCAGCAGCTCGGTGGGGGCGCGGACTGAAGCTTTCTTT.

The sample holds one count of this clone. The V call is TRBV5-6, the J call TRBJ2-7; D gene unclear. Germline V gene data show CDR1 as SGHDT and CDR2 as YYEEEE. The CDR3 length is 17 residues. Between the trimmed V and J ends, which lost 1 base and 8 bases, there was a span of 25 bases. The CDR3 nucleotides are TGTGCCAGCAGCTTGCTACGGGTTGGAAACCCTTTCTTACAGCAGTACTTC. Translation: CASSLLRVGNPFLQQYF. Full variable domain (outside the CDR3, taken from reference TRBV5-6 and TRBJ2-7): DAGVTQSPTHLIKTRGQQVTLRCSPKSGHDTVSWYQQALGQGPQFIFQYYEEEERQRGNFPDRFSGHQFPNYSSELNVNALLLGDSALYLCASSLLRVGNPFLQQYFGPGTRLTVT.

V is TRBV9 and J is TRBJ2-7, with TRBD1 matching 10 bases. CDR3 length equals 15 residues. V trimming: 3 bases; J trimming: 5 bases; junction bases outside the gene matches: 8. Germline V gene sequence: CDR1 SGDLS, CDR2 YYNGEE. CDR3: CASSAPDRGSHEQYF. The CDR3 DNA reads TGTGCCAGCAGCGCCCCGGACAGGGGGTCTCACGAGCAGTACTTC.

This rearrangement joins TRBV9 to TRBJ1-2, with D tentatively TRBD1 (6 bases). The V end lost 0 bases, the J end lost 2 bases, and 29 bases lay between the germline ends. The CDR3 consists of 21 residues. Per germline, CDR1 SGDLS and CDR2 YYNGEE. The CDR3 DNA reads as TGTGCCAGCAGCGTAGTAGGGTGGGGGAACGGACAGTCGGGGTTAAACTATGGCTACACCTTC. Amino acid sequence: CASSVVGWGNGQSGLNYGYTF.

In its sample, this clone was seen once. The J gene is TRBJ2-5, the V gene TRBV2, with a possible D match to TRBD1 (6 bases). Germline CDR1 and CDR2: SNHLY and FYNNEI. The CDR3 has 13 residues. V gave up 8 bases and J gave up 2 bases, with 12 bases separating them. For the CDR3, the DNA is TGTGCCAGCCTCCGGGACATACAAGAGACCCAGTACTTC. It encodes CASLRDIQETQYF.

V gene TRBV5-1 combines with J gene TRBJ2-1; no reliable D call. This CDR3 region has 15 residues. Germline CDR1 and CDR2: SGHRS and YFSETQ. Trimming took off 2 bases at V and 0 bases at J, with 9 bases between the two ends. CDR3 sequence reads: CASSLPQDSYNEQFF. Here the CDR3 DNA reads TGCGCCAGCAGCTTACCTCAGGACTCCTACAATGAGCAGTTCTTC. The full variable domain, rest sourced from reference TRBV5-1 and TRBJ2-1, is KAGVTQTPRYLIKTRGQQVTLSCSPISGHRSVSWYQQTPGQGLQFLFEYFSETQRNKGNFPGRFSGRQFSNSRSEMNVSTLELGDSALYLCASSLPQDSYNEQFFGPGTRLTVL.

J is TRBJ2-5 and V is TRBV14; D not resolved. Trimming removed 4 bases at V and 5 bases at J, with 8 bases between. In germline, CDR1 is SGHDN, CDR2 FVKESK. There are 12 residues in the CDR3. CDR3 loop: CASSRMEETQYF. The CDR3 DNA reads as TGTGCCAGCAGCCGAATGGAGGAGACCCAGTACTTC.

V and J are TRBV5-1 and TRBJ2-7, with a possible D match to TRBD2 (6 bases). The CDR3 totals 14 residues. Germline assignment: CDR1 SGHRS and CDR2 YFSETQ. Between the trimmed V and J ends, which lost 0 bases and 3 bases, there was a span of 10 bases. In DNA, the CDR3 is TGCGCCAGCAGCTTGGCTATCGGGGGCTACGAGCAGTACTTC. Translating gives CASSLAIGGYEQYF.